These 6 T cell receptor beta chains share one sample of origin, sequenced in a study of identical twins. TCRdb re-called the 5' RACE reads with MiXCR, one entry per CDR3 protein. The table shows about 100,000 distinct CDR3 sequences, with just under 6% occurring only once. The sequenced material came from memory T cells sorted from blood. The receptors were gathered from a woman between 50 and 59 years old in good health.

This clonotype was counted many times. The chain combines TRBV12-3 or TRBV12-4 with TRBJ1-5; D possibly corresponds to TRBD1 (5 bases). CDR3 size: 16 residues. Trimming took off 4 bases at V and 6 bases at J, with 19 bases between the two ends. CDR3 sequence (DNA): TGTGCCAGCAGTTCCCACCTTCAGGGTGTGGGTCAGCCCCAGCATTTT. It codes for CASSSHLQGVGQPQHF.

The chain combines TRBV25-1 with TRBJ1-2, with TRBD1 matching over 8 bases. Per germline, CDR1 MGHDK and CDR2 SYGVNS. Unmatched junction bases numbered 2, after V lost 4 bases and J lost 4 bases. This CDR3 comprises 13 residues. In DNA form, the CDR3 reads TGTGCCAGCAGTGCGACAGGGGCCTATGGCTACACCTTC. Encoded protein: CASSATGAYGYTF.

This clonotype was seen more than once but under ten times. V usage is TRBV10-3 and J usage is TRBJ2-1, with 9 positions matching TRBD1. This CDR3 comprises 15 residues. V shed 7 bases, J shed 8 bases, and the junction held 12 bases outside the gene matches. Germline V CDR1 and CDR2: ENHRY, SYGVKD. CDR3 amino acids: CAIKTGQGMVDEQFF. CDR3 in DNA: TGTGCCATCAAGACGGGACAGGGAATGGTCGATGAGCAGTTCTTC.

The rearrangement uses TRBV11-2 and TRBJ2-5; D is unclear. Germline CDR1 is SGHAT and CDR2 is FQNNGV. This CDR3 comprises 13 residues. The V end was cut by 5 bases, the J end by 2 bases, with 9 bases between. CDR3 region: CASSPLLQETQYF. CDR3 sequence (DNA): TGTGCCAGCAGCCCCCTGTTACAAGAGACCCAGTACTTC. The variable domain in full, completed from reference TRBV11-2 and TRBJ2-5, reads EAGVAQSPRYKIIEKRQSVAFWCNPISGHATLYWYQQILGQGPKLLIQFQNNGVVDDSQLPKDRFSAERLKGVDSTLKIQPAKLEDSAVYLCASSPLLQETQYFGPGTRLLVL.

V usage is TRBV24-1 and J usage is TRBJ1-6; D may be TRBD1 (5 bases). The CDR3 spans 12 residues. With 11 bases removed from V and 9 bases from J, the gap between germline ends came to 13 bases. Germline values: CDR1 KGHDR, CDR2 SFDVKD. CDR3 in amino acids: CANKTVTSPLHF. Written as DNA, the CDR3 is TGTGCCAACAAGACAGTTACTTCACCCCTCCACTTT.

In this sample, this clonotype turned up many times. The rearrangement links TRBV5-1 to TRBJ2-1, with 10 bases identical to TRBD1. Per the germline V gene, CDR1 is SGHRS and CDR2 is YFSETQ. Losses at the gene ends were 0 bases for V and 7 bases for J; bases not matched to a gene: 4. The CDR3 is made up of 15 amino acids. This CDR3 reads CASSLGQGAWNEQFF. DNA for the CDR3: TGCGCCAGCAGCTTGGGACAGGGGGCTTGGAATGAGCAGTTCTTC.